The 21 T cell receptor beta chains listed next were all sequenced from one sample in a study of cytomegalovirus exposure and HLA in healthy donors. A multiplex PCR was run with 60 Vbeta primers and 13 Jbeta primers. This table comes from immunoSEQ multiplex PCR, and its TCRdb copy is limited to in-frame clones, with some not included. The sample lists fewer than 200,000 clones, around 75% occurring once. Material for sequencing was PBMCs. These receptors all come from a male donor in good health and CMV-seronegative.

The rearrangement uses TRBV6-1 and TRBJ1-2; 10 nucleotides agree with TRBD1. The CDR3 extends over 13 amino acids. V trimming: 3 bases; J trimming: 9 bases; junction bases outside the gene matches: 4. CDR1 is MNHNS and CDR2 is SASEGT in the germline V gene. The DNA of the CDR3 is TGTGCCAGCAGTGAGGACAGGGGGTATCGCTACACCTTC. This codes for CASSEDRGYRYTF.

The chain links TRBV6-5 to TRBJ2-2, with D possibly matching TRBD2 (5 bases). Germline CDR1 is MNHEY and CDR2 is SVGAGI. This CDR3 is 15 amino acids long. V was shortened by 5 bases and J by 1 base, with 11 bases between the two germline ends. The CDR3 bases are TGTGCCAGCAGTATAAGCGGACTGAACACCGGGGAGCTGTTTTTT. It yields the protein CASSISGLNTGELFF.

The chain couples TRBV11-2 to TRBJ2-5; D is possibly TRBD2 (7 bases). V was trimmed by 5 bases and J by 4 bases, leaving 14 bases between them. The CDR3 runs to 14 residues. Germline CDR1 is SGHAT and CDR2 is FQNNGV. CDR3 loop: CASSLLRGGETQYF. CDR3 DNA: TGTGCCAGCAGCCTCCTTAGGGGGGGAGAGACCCAGTACTTC.

The chain employs TRBV27 and TRBJ2-1; 12 bases fit TRBD1. After removal of 4 bases from V and 2 bases from J, the junction contained 9 bases not matched to a gene. The CDR3 is 18 amino acids. Per germline, CDR1 MNHEY and CDR2 SMNVEV (reference sequence). Here the CDR3 DNA reads TGTGCCAGCAGTTCCACGGGGGACAGGGGGCGTACCTACAATGAGCAGTTCTTC. As protein: CASSSTGDRGRTYNEQFF.

V and J are TRBV19 and TRBJ2-1; 9 bases match TRBD2. CDR3 length: 17 residues. Germline lookup yields CDR1 LNHDA and CDR2 SQIVND (reference sequence). Trimming at V came to 4 bases and at J to 6 bases, leaving 13 bases not matched to a gene. CDR3 loop: CASSTGTSRPIFNEQFF. CDR3 nucleotide sequence: TGTGCCAGTAGTACCGGGACTAGCCGACCGATCTTCAATGAGCAGTTCTTC. Complete variable domain (other parts from reference TRBV19 and TRBJ2-1): DGGITQSPKYLFRKEGQNVTLSCEQNLNHDAMYWYRQDPGQGLRLIYYSQIVNDFQKGDIAEGYSVSREKKESFPLTVTSAQKNPTAFYLCASSTGTSRPIFNEQFFGPGTRLTVL.

J is TRBJ2-7 and V is TRBV10-3; 7 nucleotides align to TRBD1. Germline V gene sequence: CDR1 ENHRY, CDR2 SYGVKD. The CDR3 loop spans 17 amino acids. V shed 10 bases, J shed 2 bases, and the junction held 20 bases outside the gene matches. CDR3 residues: CASSAAWYETGTYEQYF. The CDR3 nucleotides are TGTGCCAGCAGCGCAGCCTGGTATGAGACAGGGACCTACGAGCAGTACTTC.

This rearrangement joins TRBV30 to TRBJ1-2, with D possibly being TRBD1 (6 bases). The length of the CDR3 is 14 residues. Deletions cut 1 base from V and 6 bases from J, with 15 bases between. Germline V lookup: CDR1 GTSNPN, CDR2 SVGIG (reference sequence). This chain's CDR3 is CAWSGQAGVNGYTF. CDR3 bases: TGTGCCTGGAGTGGACAGGCGGGCGTCAATGGCTACACCTTC.

This clone came up once. This chain joins TRBV19 and TRBJ2-3; no definite D call. The germline V and J ends were trimmed by 3 bases and 0 bases, with 10 bases remaining between them. Germline CDR1 LNHDA, CDR2 SQIVND (reference sequence). The CDR3 has 15 residues. The chain's CDR3 is CASSIRSSSTDTQYF. DNA of the CDR3: TGTGCCAGTAGTATCCGGTCCTCTAGCACAGATACGCAGTATTTT. The complete variable domain, with remaining parts taken from reference TRBV19 and TRBJ2-3, reads DGGITQSPKYLFRKEGQNVTLSCEQNLNHDAMYWYRQDPGQGLRLIYYSQIVNDFQKGDIAEGYSVSREKKESFPLTVTSAQKNPTAFYLCASSIRSSSTDTQYFGPGTRLTVL.

This sequence joins TRBV6-5 and TRBJ1-3; perhaps TRBD1 as D (5 bases). CDR3 size: 16 residues. Trimming stripped 0 bases from V and 2 bases from J, with 11 bases between. Germline CDR1 is MNHEY and CDR2 is SVGAGI. CDR3 protein: CASSYSWAGPGNTIYF. DNA of the CDR3: TGTGCCAGCAGTTACTCGTGGGCAGGGCCTGGAAACACCATATATTTT.

The gene calls are TRBV5-1 and TRBJ1-2; TRBD1 aligns across 11 bases. V dropped 1 base and J dropped 2; count of bases not matched to a gene: 7. The CDR3 is 17 amino acids. Germline V gene sequence: CDR1 SGHRS, CDR2 YFSETQ. CDR3 loop: CASSLRTGGAENYGYTF. CDR3 bases: TGCGCCAGCAGCTTGCGGACAGGGGGCGCCGAGAACTATGGCTACACCTTC.

J is TRBJ2-1 and V is TRBV5-1; 10 positions agree with TRBD1. V gave up 4 bases and J gave up 5 bases; unmatched junction bases: 6. This CDR3 is built from 15 residues. Germline values: CDR1 SGHRS, CDR2 YFSETQ. CDR3 nucleotides: TGCGCCAGCAGCCCCCCGGGACAGGGGAACAATGAGCAGTTCTTC. As protein: CASSPPGQGNNEQFF.

A single count supports this clone. This CDR3 is CASRLAPVGQEKTKANVLTF. The CDR3 nucleotides read TGTGCAAGTCGCTTAGCCCCAGTAGGGCAGGAGAAGACTAAGGCCAACGTCCTGACTTTC. This chain connects TRBV12-2 to TRBJ2-6; the table gives TRBD2 as D, unverified against the DNA. TRBV12-2 is flagged as a pseudogene. The CDR3 length is 20 residues.

The rearrangement uses TRBV15 and TRBJ2-7; 8 nucleotides agree with TRBD2. Germline assignment: CDR1 LNHNV and CDR2 YYDKDF (reference sequence). This CDR3 has 15 residues. Losses at the gene ends were 0 bases for V and 2 bases for J; bases not matched to a gene: 3. CDR3 loop: CATSRERGGPYEQYF. DNA for the CDR3: TGTGCCACCAGCAGAGAACGGGGGGGCCCCTACGAGCAGTACTTC.

V usage is TRBV9 and J usage is TRBJ1-1; TRBD1 aligns across 7 bases. The germline V gene has CDR1 SGDLS and CDR2 YYNGEE. The CDR3 sequence is 14 residues long. V shed 1 base and J 1 base; nucleotides not matched to a gene: 1. The CDR3 DNA sequence: TGTGCCAGCAGCGTAAGACAGGGGAACACTGAAGCTTTCTTT. Its protein product is CASSVRQGNTEAFF.

The J gene is TRBJ2-5, the V gene TRBV5-8, with 12 bases that match TRBD1. The CDR3 has 16 residues. Per germline, CDR1 SGHTS and CDR2 YDEGEE. V lost 4 bases to trimming and J lost 5 bases; unmatched junction nucleotides: 9. This CDR3 reads CASSLRDRGLYETQYF. The CDR3 DNA reads as TGTGCCAGCAGCCTCAGGGACAGGGGGCTTTATGAGACCCAGTACTTC.

The chain has TRBV6-5 and TRBJ2-7, with D perhaps TRBD1 (5 bases). Per germline, CDR1 MNHEY and CDR2 SVGAGI. V lost 8 bases, J lost 4 bases, and 9 bases lay in between. The CDR3 covers 11 residues. The CDR3 DNA reads as TGTGCCAGCCGAAGGGGTTACGAGCAGTACTTC. Protein: CASRRGYEQYF.

The chain recombines TRBV7-6 with TRBJ1-2; no clear D gene. CDR3 length: 14 residues. Germline CDR1 and CDR2: SGHVS and FNYEAQ. V lost 5 bases, J lost 5 bases, and 15 bases lay in between. The CDR3 DNA follows: TGTGCCAGCAGCCCGTTTGAGGTACTATATGGCTACACCTTC. Amino acids: CASSPFEVLYGYTF.

The rearrangement links TRBV5-4 to TRBJ2-5; TRBD1 matches 7 bases. Looked up from germline, CDR1 is SGHNT and CDR2 is YYREEE (reference sequence). J lost 5 bases, V lost 0 bases, and 7 bases had no gene match. This CDR3 region has 15 residues. In DNA, the CDR3 is TGTGCCAGCAGCTTGGCCGGGACAGCAGGGGAGACCCAGTACTTC. Translation gives CASSLAGTAGETQYF. Supplemented by reference TRBV5-4 and TRBJ2-5, the full variable domain reads ETGVTQSPTHLIKTRGQQVTLRCSSQSGHNTVSWYQQALGQGPQFIFQYYREEENGRGNFPPRFSGLQFPNYSSELNVNALELDDSALYLCASSLAGTAGETQYFGPGTRLLVL.

This chain links TRBV14 with TRBJ2-7; D is ambiguous. Germline values: CDR1 SGHDN, CDR2 FVKESK. V lost 2 bases to trimming and J lost 3 bases, with 14 bases between them. The CDR3 loop spans 15 amino acids. The CDR3 DNA is TGTGCCAGCAGCCAAAGAGGTCCCAGCCACTACGAGCAGTACTTC. This gives the protein CASSQRGPSHYEQYF.

J is TRBJ1-5 and V is TRBV6-1; TRBD1 matches at 7 bases. The CDR3 is made up of 16 amino acids. In germline, CDR1 is MNHNS, CDR2 SASEGT. Germline trimming cut 4 bases from V and 7 bases from J; bases unmatched to any gene: 13. The CDR3 DNA follows: TGTGCCAGCAGTGTAGTCCGCCGGGACAGAACGCAGCCCCAGCATTTT. It is translated as CASSVVRRDRTQPQHF.

This clone appeared a few times. This chain joins TRBV5-4 and TRBJ1-1; 7 nucleotides agree with TRBD1. The CDR3 spans 16 residues. Germline V lookup: CDR1 SGHNT, CDR2 YYREEE (reference sequence). V lost 3 bases and J lost 1; bases outside the gene matches: 9. The CDR3 DNA is TGTGCCAGCAGCTCAGGACAGGAAGGCTCGAACACTGAAGCTTTCTTT. Its protein is CASSSGQEGSNTEAFF.